The sequence of this TCR beta chain was determined in a study of CD8 T cells in Susac syndrome (dated 2019 in TCRdb). With regard to the full study: Of the Susac syndrome patients who were sequenced, roughly 8 were in clinical remission while roughly six had clinically active disease. At blood withdrawal, Susac syndrome patients were therapy-naive, treated with corticosteroids (with IVIg additionally given to some), or treated with IVIg alone. Repertoire sequencing was used to test whether CD8+ T cell activation and differentiation in Susac syndrome was antigen driven.

Peripheral blood CD8+ and CD4+ T cells from healthy donors, Susac syndrome patients and multiple sclerosis patients were profiled by high-throughput TCR beta sequencing. Recently defined diagnostic criteria for definite or probable disease were met by the Susac syndrome patients. Bulk CD8+ and CD4+ T cells were purified magnetically by negative isolation, whereas CD8+ TEMRA cells were enriched by FACS. Blood was collected in EDTA tubes and processed within 24 hours, with PBMCs isolated through density gradient centrifugation. PBMCs intended for TCR sequencing were cryopreserved in liquid nitrogen and were subsequently thawed in a 37 degrees C water bath. A purity of at least 90% was achieved for sorted or isolated CD4+, CD8+ and CD8+ TEMRA cells. RNA was extracted with the RNeasy kit and 0.5 to 1 ug was reverse transcribed using random hexamers. The immunoSEQ multiplex PCR assay, covering 54 Vbeta and 13 Jbeta segments, was used to amplify TCR beta CDR3 regions. To correct PCR amplification bias, a synthetic template baseline was used for both primer optimization and computational correction. Under the source paper's analysis protocol: Reads were annotated to V, D and J genes per IMGT and analyzed with immunoSEQ Analyzer, keeping only productive sequences. Clonality was calculated as one minus the Shannon entropy normalized by log2 of the number of productive unique sequences. For each patient and control, public and private clones were evaluated within the 100 most prevalent clones. Clones were defined as Susac-specific if absent from the healthy and MS cohorts, from 1052 published viral clones and from other ImmuneACCESS disease sequences. TCRdb ran its own pipeline on the public reads, namely fastp trimming at Q25 and MiXCR clone calling, and kept in-frame beta chains. Rows are combined by CDR3 protein, so each entry shows the most common genes and DNA. It is TCRdb's table, rather than the study itself, that gives the V and J calls and clone size. The sample table lists about 190,000 distinct CDR3 sequences, about 91% of them with a count of one. The ten largest clonotypes hold approximately 0.09% of the sample.

This clonotype was counted a few times. Its antigen is unknown. No much larger clonotype is one base removed from it; base qualities were not supplied. Broad study findings and their caveats: In patients with Susac syndrome, the CD4+ T cell repertoire showed no detectable clonal expansion. The number of individuals in the TCR sequencing and HLA analysis was acknowledged as relatively small.

The source of this sequence is a human donor with Susac syndrome. Sequencing was performed on CD4+ T cells from PBMCs.

At the DNA level, the sequence is TGTGCCAGCTCACCCCGCACAGATACGCAGTATTTT. This sequence encodes CASSPRTDTQYF. Recombination connected TRBV18 to TRBJ2-3; no D gene can be assigned with confidence. The junction shows trimming of 3 bases on V and 1 base on J, plus 2 bases between the germline ends. The CDR3, from cysteine to phenylalanine, totals 12 residues. This entry keeps only the CDR3 DNA: 36 bases, framed from base 1. The germline V gene gives CDR1 as KGHSH and CDR2 as LQKENI.